One sample yielded the 23 T cell receptor beta chains listed below, sequenced in a study of immune evolution from preneoplasia to lung adenocarcinoma. The data were produced by immunoSEQ multiplex PCR, yet TCRdb's version contains in-frame clones alone and is incomplete. The table records roughly 28,000 clones, roughly 70% of them present only once. Sequenced material: FFPE invasive lung adenocarcinoma tissue. The receptors derive from a person aged 55 to 69 with invasive lung adenocarcinoma. Some clones in this sample may be carry-over from other donors' samples.

This clone is a singleton in its sample. The chain carries TRBV19 and TRBJ1-4; 9 nucleotides align to TRBD1. This CDR3 has 14 amino acids. The V gene's germline CDR1 is LNHDA and CDR2 SQIVND (reference sequence). With 5 bases clipped from V and 10 bases from J, the junction kept 8 bases outside the gene matches. The CDR3 bases are TGTGCCAGTAGTTCTCCGGGACAGGGTCGAAAACTGTTTTTT. This codes for CASSSPGQGRKLFF.

J is TRBJ2-5 and V is TRBV4-1; 10 positions agree with TRBD1. Trimming at V came to 2 bases and at J to 4 bases, leaving 7 bases not matched to a gene. The CDR3 totals 16 residues. Germline CDR1 MGHRA, CDR2 YSYEKL. The CDR3 region is CASSQSRDRGGETQYF. In DNA form, the CDR3 reads TGCGCCAGCAGCCAATCCCGGGACAGGGGAGGAGAGACCCAGTACTTC.

This clone is medium-sized in the sample. This chain joins TRBV28 and TRBJ2-1; TRBD1 or TRBD2 may be the D gene (5 bases each). Trimming cost V 3 bases and J 7 bases, with 13 bases left between them. The CDR3 is made up of 14 amino acids. CDR1 and CDR2 (germline): MDHEN, SYDVKM. The chain's CDR3 is CASSFLGRQNEQFF. The CDR3 nucleotides are TGTGCCAGCAGTTTCCTGGGACGGCAAAATGAGCAGTTCTTC.

The J gene is TRBJ2-5, the V gene TRBV6-5, with a possible D match to TRBD2 (6 bases). There are 15 residues in the CDR3. V was pared by 2 bases and J by 2 bases, with 12 bases between. Germline V gene sequence: CDR1 MNHEY, CDR2 SVGAGI. Here the CDR3 reads CASSYQGGIQETQYF. The CDR3 DNA sequence: TGTGCCAGCAGTTACCAGGGCGGGATTCAAGAGACCCAGTACTTC.

V is TRBV28 and J is TRBJ2-7, with 16 bases identical to TRBD2. The germline CDR1 and CDR2 sequences are MDHEN and SYDVKM. V shed 6 bases, J shed 4 bases, and the junction held 6 bases outside the gene matches. This CDR3 region has 16 residues. The CDR3, as DNA: TGTGCCAGCAGCTCACCGGGACTAGCGGGAGGGTACGAGCAGTACTTC. Translated: CASSSPGLAGGYEQYF.

The chain combines TRBV9 with TRBJ1-2; D perhaps matches TRBD1 (5 bases). Germline V gene data show CDR1 as SGDLS and CDR2 as YYNGEE. V gave up 0 bases and J gave up 7 bases, with 16 bases separating them. This CDR3 has 15 amino acids. CDR3 protein: CASSVAPGPWPGYTF. In nucleotides, the CDR3 is TGTGCCAGCAGCGTAGCACCGGGACCTTGGCCTGGCTACACCTTC.

The gene calls are TRBV6-6 and TRBJ2-3; 7 bases agree with TRBD2. The germline V gene encodes CDR1 MNHNY and CDR2 SVGAGI (reference sequence). This CDR3 spans 15 amino acids. V dropped 2 bases and J dropped 6; count of bases not matched to a gene: 8. The CDR3 coding sequence is TGTGCCAGCAGTTACGACACTGGGACTACGGATACGCAGTATTTT. It specifies CASSYDTGTTDTQYF.

By frequency in the sample, this clone is medium-sized. This chain uses TRBV5-1 with TRBJ2-6; D is possibly TRBD1 (5 bases). Germline CDR1 and CDR2: SGHRS and YFSETQ. This CDR3 has 14 residues. The V end was cut by 4 bases, the J end by 6 bases, with 11 bases between. In DNA form, the CDR3 reads TGCGCCAGCAGCCTACAGGCGGAGGCCAACGTCCTGACTTTC. Amino acid sequence: CASSLQAEANVLTF.

The chain carries TRBV18 and TRBJ1-4; D perhaps matches TRBD1 (5 bases). Germline loops: CDR1 KGHSH, CDR2 LQKENI. V gave up 4 bases and J gave up 8 bases, with 14 bases separating them. The CDR3 has 14 residues. DNA for the CDR3: TGTGCCAGCTCACAAGGGACCGCAGAGGAAAAACTGTTTTTT. It encodes CASSQGTAEEKLFF.

V gene TRBV19 combines with J gene TRBJ2-5, with a weak D call TRBD1 (6 bases). This CDR3 spans 15 amino acids. V lost 4 bases, J lost 0 bases, and 12 bases lay in between. Germline loops: CDR1 LNHDA, CDR2 SQIVND (reference sequence). The CDR3 DNA sequence: TGTGCCAGTAGTACAGGGGTCCTTGACCAAGAGACCCAGTACTTC. Translated, it gives CASSTGVLDQETQYF. Looking up the rest from reference TRBV19 and TRBJ2-5 gives the full variable domain: DGGITQSPKYLFRKEGQNVTLSCEQNLNHDAMYWYRQDPGQGLRLIYYSQIVNDFQKGDIAEGYSVSREKKESFPLTVTSAQKNPTAFYLCASSTGVLDQETQYFGPGTRLLVL.

J is TRBJ2-7 and V is TRBV4-2; the match to TRBD2 covers 7 bases. The V segment lost 3 bases and the J segment 3 bases; nucleotides outside the gene matches: 11. Germline loops: CDR1 LGHNA, CDR2 YNFKEQ. This CDR3 comprises 16 residues. CDR3 DNA: TGTGCCAGCAGCCAGGACTCTAGCGGAGGGGACTACGAGCAGTACTTC. Protein sequence: CASSQDSSGGDYEQYF.

This chain connects TRBV19 to TRBJ2-1; 9 nucleotides line up with TRBD1. Trimming removed 3 bases from V and 7 bases from J; junction bases left unmatched: 7. The germline gives CDR1 LNHDA, CDR2 SQIVND (reference sequence). CDR3 length: 15 residues. CDR3 amino acids: CASSIGTGFRNEQFF. CDR3 DNA sequence: TGTGCCAGTAGTATTGGGACAGGGTTTAGAAATGAGCAGTTCTTC.

The chain recombines TRBV4-1 with TRBJ2-5, with 7 bases that match TRBD2. The CDR3 spans 15 residues. The germline V gene encodes CDR1 MGHRA and CDR2 YSYEKL. Trimming cost V 3 bases and J 5 bases; bases outside gene matches: 9. Here the CDR3 DNA reads TGCGCCAGCAGCCAGCTTGGGGGGGGAGGGGAGACCCAGTACTTC. Its translation: CASSQLGGGGETQYF.

The count of this clone is one. This chain links TRBV5-1 with TRBJ2-1; the match to TRBD1 covers 9 bases. This CDR3 is 14 amino acids long. Germline trimming cut 4 bases from V and 8 bases from J; bases unmatched to any gene: 7. CDR1 SGHRS and CDR2 YFSETQ come from the germline V gene. The chain's CDR3 is CASSGRTGVYEQFF. The CDR3 nucleotides read TGCGCCAGCAGCGGACGGACAGGGGTCTATGAGCAGTTCTTC.

The chain joins TRBV6-4 to TRBJ1-2; D not certain. This CDR3 has 14 amino acids. CDR1 MRHNA and CDR2 SNTAGT come from the germline V gene. The V gene lost 0 bases and the J gene lost 10 bases, with 15 bases spanning the gap. For the CDR3, the DNA is TGTGCCAGCAGTGACTCGAAGTCAACCGCCGTCTACACCTTC. Its translation: CASSDSKSTAVYTF.

This rearrangement joins TRBV18 to TRBJ2-5; D gene ambiguous. The CDR3 spans 13 residues. With 1 base removed from V and 0 bases from J, the gap between germline ends came to 3 bases. Germline V gene data show CDR1 as KGHSH and CDR2 as LQKENI. CDR3 residues: CASSPRDQETQYF. The CDR3 nucleotides read TGTGCCAGCTCACCACGGGACCAAGAGACCCAGTACTTC.

The V gene is TRBV4-1, the J gene TRBJ2-3; TRBD1 aligns across 10 bases. The CDR3 spans 18 residues. With V trimmed by 1 base and J by 1 base, 8 bases remained unmatched. CDR1 is MGHRA, CDR2 YSYEKL, per germline. CDR3 amino acids: CASSQVLLGTGGTDTQYF. The DNA of the CDR3 is TGCGCCAGCAGCCAAGTCCTCCTGGGGACAGGGGGCACAGATACGCAGTATTTT.

The chain recombines TRBV9 with TRBJ2-5; D is uncertain. This CDR3 region has 15 residues. V lost 2 bases to trimming and J lost 5 bases, with 16 bases between them. Germline loops: CDR1 SGDLS, CDR2 YYNGEE. CDR3 amino acids: CASSVAAFPQETQYF. The CDR3 DNA reads as TGTGCCAGCAGCGTCGCGGCCTTCCCCCAGGAGACCCAGTACTTC.

The chain employs TRBV9 and TRBJ2-6, with unresolved D. CDR3 length: 15 residues. The V end was cut by 0 bases, the J end by 2 bases, with 6 bases between. Germline CDR1 is SGDLS and CDR2 is YYNGEE. The CDR3 region is CASSVEGTGANVLTF. The CDR3 nucleotides are TGTGCCAGCAGCGTAGAAGGGACTGGGGCCAACGTCCTGACTTTC.

Notes on this clone: Other nucleotide sequences in the sample specify the same CDR3. The rearrangement joins TRBV5-1 to TRBJ2-7; D call uncertain. Germline V CDR1 and CDR2: SGHRS, YFSETQ. The CDR3 length is 13 residues. V was shortened by 3 bases and J by 3 bases, with 10 bases between the two germline ends. The CDR3: CASSSMGNYEQYF. CDR3 nucleotides: TGCGCCAGCAGCTCGATGGGGAACTACGAGCAGTACTTC.

On this clone itself: The junction and the germline gene differ at one end; a read error may be behind it. The rearrangement uses TRBV27 and TRBJ2-7; D may be TRBD1 or TRBD2 (5 bases each). This CDR3 has 15 amino acids. Germline V lookup: CDR1 MNHEY, CDR2 SMNVEV (reference sequence). The CDR3 protein is CASSLGPNPSYEQYF. The CDR3 DNA follows: TGTGCTAGCAGCCTGGGACCAAATCCCTCCTACGAGCAGTACTTC.

The chain recombines TRBV5-1 with TRBJ2-2, with TRBD1 matching over 9 bases. Per germline, CDR1 SGHRS and CDR2 YFSETQ. The CDR3 is made up of 16 amino acids. Trimming at V came to 4 bases and at J to 4 bases, leaving 8 bases not matched to a gene. CDR3 protein: CASSPGQGGVTGELFF. CDR3 nucleotide sequence: TGCGCCAGCAGCCCGGGACAGGGTGGCGTCACCGGGGAGCTGTTTTTT.

The J gene is TRBJ2-5, the V gene TRBV28; 11 bases align to TRBD1. Germline lookup yields CDR1 MDHEN and CDR2 SYDVKM. CDR3 size: 16 residues. Trimming at V came to 5 bases and at J to 5 bases, leaving 10 bases not matched to a gene. DNA for the CDR3: TGTGCCAGCAGTACCTTCGGACAGGGGGCGGCGGAGACCCAGTACTTC. This sequence encodes CASSTFGQGAAETQYF.